The source of this T cell receptor (beta chain) is a study of identifying expanded T cells in peripheral blood. The V and J ends lost 8 bases and 0 bases respectively, with 17 bases between them. Germline lookup yields CDR1 MDHEN and CDR2 SYDVKM. This CDR3 has 17 amino acids. Profiled with immunoSEQ multiplex PCR; TCRdb holds only in-frame clones, not every one. This table holds 95,000 to 100,000 clones, 70% to 90% found once. The sequencing input was blood. The rearrangement uses TRBV28 and TRBJ1-6; D call uncertain. The receptor's source is a person between 18 and 75 years old in good health. The CDR3 coding sequence is TGTGCCAGCCGCCCCGCGGCAGAGAGCTCCTATAATTCACCCCTCCACTTT. The encoded protein is CASRPAAESSYNSPLHF.